This paragraph covers one T cell receptor beta chain sequence. Its antigen is unknown. No qualities accompany the bases; no much larger clone lies one base away. The sample belongs to a study of shared clonotypes between healthy human individuals (dated by TCRdb to about 2020). Background on the whole study: The cohort included three men and a couple of women between 18 and 49 years of age. Blood TCR repertoires of five healthy adults were deeply sequenced to estimate repertoire size and the extent of clonotype sharing between individuals. Per donor, three plates each were used for CD4 naive and CD4 memory, two for CD8 naive, and one for CD8 memory. To increase sequencing depth and limit assay-specific biases, different laboratories used diverse techniques to prepare libraries and sequence TCR repertoires. Leukapheresis yielded between about 0.85 and 10 billion PBMCs per donor. General conclusions and limits of the study: Because the study included only a small number of donors, the genetic and exposure-history diversity represented was limited. Even with the large sequencing depth, rarefaction of the sorted-subset datasets indicated that sequencing was incomplete. Higher generation probabilities were observed for clonotypes shared by all four sorted-subset donors than for non-shared clonotypes. Naive subsets generally had larger estimated clonotype richness than memory subsets. Pairwise subsampling indicated that sequencing depth was expected to affect the degree of clonotype sharing among donors. Across a few donors, roughly 5.1% of naive CD4, roughly 3.8% of naive CD8, around 2.1% of memory CD4, and about 0.44% of memory CD8 clonotypes were shared. Only blood was sampled, and tissue TCR repertoires likely differ from those in blood.

The CDR3 runs 14 residues from the cysteine to the phenylalanine. Only the CDR3 DNA stays, 42 bases, in frame from base 1. V is cut back by 5 bases and J by 2 bases, with 5 bases in the junction unmatched. Per the germline V gene (reference sequence), SEHNR is the CDR1 and FQNEAQ is the CDR2. Donors were healthy HIV-negative adults with no recently reported acute infections or vaccinations. Every donor was a Caucasian adult residing in Nashville, Tennessee, USA. CD4+ T cells were enriched by magnetic negative selection; naive cells were then positively selected on CD45RA, and the negative fraction formed the memory subset. After blood collection by leukapheresis, PBMCs were isolated using Ficoll-Histopaque density gradient centrifugation and then cryopreserved in the vapor phase of liquid nitrogen. Analytical flow cytometry was used to check the purity and quantity of every magnetically sorted T cell population. Genomic DNA was isolated from every sorted fraction and measured by UV absorbance on a Nanodrop 2000c.

Using the deep immunoSEQ assay, TCR CDR3 regions were amplified from genomic DNA by multiplex PCR. Extracted genomic DNA from each cell subset was distributed evenly across all wells of several immunoSEQ 96-well plates, and each plate was treated as a replicate. Each replicate PCR for sorted subsets received 200 ng genomic DNA, equal to about 29,000 T cell genomes. Purified libraries were quantified with a Qubit 3.0 fluorometer, sized on a Bioanalyzer 2100, and re-quantified with the KAPA Library Quantification kit. A separate single-read 150-cycle Illumina NextSeq 550 flow cell was used to sequence each immunoSEQ 96-well plate. As for the original processing: The immunoSEQ output contained only junctional sequences without quality scores, so filtering could not match that applied to full-length reads. To assign V/J genes and CDR3, sequences were annotated against IMGT germline references using PyIR, a Python wrapper for IgBLAST v1.9. Reads were removed for weak V/J assignments (E-value above 1e-6), missing CDR3, stop codons, out-of-frame junctions, or ambiguous translated residues. V3J clonotypes were defined as sequences sharing an identical inferred V gene, J gene, and CDR3 amino acid sequence. Percentage overlap between repertoires was computed as shared unique clonotypes divided by the size of the smaller repertoire. Three approaches were used to assess repertoire richness: RTK rarefaction, the Chao1 estimator, and Recon v2.1 estimates of unobserved clonotypes. OLGA was used to compute generation probabilities for all TCRbeta clonotypes that the gDNA method yielded from four donors. In its TCRdb copy, this immuneACCESS table keeps in-frame sequences only and misses some clones. Where compared with another copy, unresolved V genes explain less than half of these, and the others have no known cause. That table furnishes V, J and clone size, whereas the DNA furnished D and trimming. For this sample the table gives roughly 640,000 clones, of which 97% were detected only once. The ten most abundant clones make up less than 0.065% of the sample.

The sequenced material came from naive CD4+ T cells sorted from blood. The cell subset or site label for this specimen denotes: CD45RA+ positively selected. This TCR was sampled from a woman in her 30s in good health. The V and J segments used are TRBV7-9 and TRBJ2-7; 8 central bases correspond to TRBD1. The DNA reads as follows: TGTGCCAGCAGCCCCGGACAGGGTGCCTACGAGCAGTACTTC. The resulting protein is CASSPGQGAYEQYF.